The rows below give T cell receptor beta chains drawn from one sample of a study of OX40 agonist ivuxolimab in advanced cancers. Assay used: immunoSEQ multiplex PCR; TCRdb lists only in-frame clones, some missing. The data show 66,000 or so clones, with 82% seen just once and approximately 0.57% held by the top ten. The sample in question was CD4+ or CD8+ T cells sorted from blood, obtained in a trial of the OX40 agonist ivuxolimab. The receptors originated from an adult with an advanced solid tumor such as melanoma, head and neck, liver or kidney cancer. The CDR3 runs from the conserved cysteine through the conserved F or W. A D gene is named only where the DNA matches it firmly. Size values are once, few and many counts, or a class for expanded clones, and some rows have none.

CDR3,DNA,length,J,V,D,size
CASSKTDLMNTEAFF,TGTGCCAGTAGTAAGACAGACCTGATGAACACTGAAGCTTTCTTT,15,TRBJ1-1,TRBV19,.,.
CASSLGVENEQFF,TGTGCCAGCAGCTTAGGGGTAGAAAATGAGCAGTTCTTC,13,TRBJ2-1,TRBV11-2,.,.
CASSLEVRTSIYEQYF,TGCGCCAGCAGCTTGGAAGTGCGGACCTCGATCTACGAGCAGTACTTC,16,TRBJ2-7,TRBV5-1,.,few
CASSYSDATNTEAFF,TGTGCCAGCAGTTACTCTGACGCAACGAACACTGAAGCTTTCTTT,15,TRBJ1-1,TRBV6-5,.,.
CASRLVAGDHEQYF,TGTGCCAGCCGCTTAGTAGCGGGAGACCACGAGCAGTACTTC,14,TRBJ2-7,TRBV7-2,TRBD2,.
CASRGRTNYGYTF,TGTGCCAGCAGGGGGCGAACTAACTATGGCTACACCTTC,13,TRBJ1-2,TRBV28,.,.
CASTKTRTGRDTEAFF,TGTGCCAGCACCAAGACGCGGACAGGGAGGGACACTGAAGCTTTCTTT,16,TRBJ1-1,TRBV5-4,TRBD1,.
CASSDLAYEQYF,TGTGCCAGCAGTGATTTGGCCTACGAGCAGTACTTC,12,TRBJ2-7,TRBV6-1,.,.
CASSPGVPGEQYF,TGTGCCAGCAGCCCAGGGGTCCCCGGAGAGCAGTACTTC,13,TRBJ2-7,TRBV5-4,.,.
CASSVVPDSTTDTQYF,TGTGCCAGCAGCGTAGTCCCAGATAGTACCACAGATACGCAGTATTTT,16,TRBJ2-3,TRBV9,.,few
CASSMYSSTDTQYF,TGTGCCAGTAGTATGTACAGTAGCACAGATACGCAGTATTTT,14,TRBJ2-3,TRBV19,.,.
CASSLAGGPIGEQYF,TGTGCCAGCAGCTTAGCGGGAGGGCCCATTGGCGAGCAGTACTTC,15,TRBJ2-7,TRBV7-9,TRBD2,.
CASSLEGDSREETQYF,TGTGCCAGCAGCTTGGAGGGGGATTCTAGGGAAGAGACCCAGTACTTC,16,TRBJ2-5,TRBV5-4,.,.
CASSVTGRGRTDTQYF,TGTGCCAGCAGTGTGACGGGGAGGGGGAGAACAGATACGCAGTATTTT,16,TRBJ2-3,TRBV2,.,.
CASSFIQATQTQYF,TGTGCCAGCAGCTTTATACAGGCGACTCAGACCCAGTACTTC,14,TRBJ2-5,TRBV5-6,.,.
CASLAGPVGETQYF,TGTGCCAGCCTTGCTGGCCCGGTTGGGGAGACCCAGTACTTC,14,TRBJ2-5,TRBV7-9,.,.
CATEGGQGAHGYTF,TGTGCCACCGAAGGGGGACAGGGGGCGCACGGCTACACCTTC,14,TRBJ1-2,TRBV7-9,TRBD1,.
CASSQDRWAGDHTGELFF,TGCGCCAGCAGCCAAGATCGATGGGCGGGCGACCACACCGGGGAGCTGTTTTTT,18,TRBJ2-2,TRBV4-1,.,once
CACDRVGANVLTF,TGTGCCTGCGACAGGGTAGGAGCCAACGTCCTGACTTTC,13,TRBJ2-6,TRBV30,TRBD1,.
CASSYSIRTKGAFF,TGTGCCAGCAGTTACTCGATACGGACAAAAGGAGCTTTCTTT,14,TRBJ1-1,TRBV6-5,.,.
CASSQDRGETQYF,TGCGCCAGCAGCCAAGATCGTGGAGAGACCCAGTACTTC,13,TRBJ2-5,TRBV4-3,.,once
CASSWGKGQPNTGELFF,TGCGCCAGCAGCTGGGGAAAGGGACAGCCAAACACCGGGGAGCTGTTTTTT,17,TRBJ2-2,TRBV5-1,TRBD1,.
CASRRSYNSPLHF,TGTGCCAGCAGGCGGTCCTATAATTCACCCCTCCACTTT,13,TRBJ1-6,TRBV6-5,.,.
CASSLGPRGSSYEQYF,TGTGCCAGCAGCCTAGGGCCCCGAGGGAGCTCCTACGAGCAGTACTTC,16,TRBJ2-7,TRBV7-3,.,.
CASSQYRDKGLADPRGPYNEQFF,TGTGCCAGCAGCCAGTACCGGGACAAGGGACTAGCGGACCCGCGGGGGCCTTACAATGAGCAGTTCTTC,23,TRBJ2-1,TRBV4-2,TRBD2,.
CASSQLIGTEAFF,TGTGCCAGCAGCCAATTAATCGGCACTGAAGCTTTCTTT,13,TRBJ1-1,TRBV28,.,.
CASSQAQGSTPSYNEQFF,TGTGCCAGCAGCCAAGCCCAGGGCAGTACCCCCTCCTACAATGAGCAGTTCTTC,18,TRBJ2-1,TRBV4-2,.,.
CAWSEGGNYGYTF,TGTGCCTGGAGTGAAGGGGGCAACTATGGCTACACCTTC,13,TRBJ1-2,TRBV30,TRBD1,once
CASSQRSVSTNTEAFF,TGCGCCAGCAGCCAACGATCGGTCAGCACAAACACTGAAGCTTTCTTT,16,TRBJ1-1,TRBV4-1,.,.
CASSSDRFNTEAFF,TGCGCCAGCAGCTCAGACAGGTTTAACACTGAAGCTTTCTTT,14,TRBJ1-1,TRBV5-1,.,.
CSVVTGGAGELFF,TGCAGCGTTGTTACAGGGGGCGCGGGGGAGCTGTTTTTT,13,TRBJ2-2,TRBV29-1,TRBD1,.
CASSQDMAVSKLFF,TGTGCCAGCAGCCAAGATATGGCGGTGTCAAAACTGTTTTTT,14,TRBJ1-4,TRBV14,.,.
CASSLVGVNTGELFF,TGCGCCAGCAGCTTGGTAGGGGTGAACACCGGGGAGCTGTTTTTT,15,TRBJ2-2,TRBV5-1,.,.
CASSQGPGNTIYF,TGTGCCAGCAGTCAGGGACCTGGAAACACCATATATTTT,13,TRBJ1-3,TRBV2,.,.
CASSLTVSSTDTQYF,TGTGCCAGCAGCTTGACAGTTTCTAGCACAGATACGCAGTATTTT,15,TRBJ2-3,TRBV5-4,.,.
CASSQMWSSNQPQHF,TGTGCCAGCAGCCAAATGTGGAGTAGCAATCAGCCCCAGCATTTT,15,TRBJ1-5,TRBV16,.,.
CSAAGGFSYGYTF,TGCAGCGCCGCGGGGGGATTCAGCTATGGCTACACCTTC,13,TRBJ1-2,TRBV29-1,.,.
CASSYGTRRNYGYTF,TGCGCCAGCAGCTACGGGACACGAAGAAACTATGGCTACACCTTC,15,TRBJ1-2,TRBV5-1,.,.
CASSRVSGNTIYF,TGTGCCAGCAGCCGAGTCTCCGGAAACACCATATATTTT,13,TRBJ1-3,TRBV11-2,.,.
CASSVAYSTSTDTQYF,TGTGCCAGCAGCGTAGCATACTCCACTAGCACAGATACGCAGTATTTT,16,TRBJ2-3,TRBV9,.,.
CATSREVRQPQHF,TGTGCCACCAGCAGAGAGGTCAGACAGCCCCAGCATTTT,13,TRBJ1-5,TRBV15,.,.
CASSGIGTTDSGANVLTF,TGTGCCAGCAGCGGAATAGGGACGACCGACTCTGGGGCCAACGTCCTGACTTTC,18,TRBJ2-6,TRBV5-6,.,.
CASSPEPVAGGGTQYF,TGTGCCAGCAGCCCAGAACCTGTAGCGGGAGGTGGGACCCAGTACTTC,16,TRBJ2-5,TRBV7-8,TRBD2,once
CASSLAVSTEAFF,TGCGCCAGCAGCTTGGCGGTAAGCACTGAAGCTTTCTTT,13,TRBJ1-1,TRBV5-1,.,.
CASRGDSQPQHF,TGTGCCAGCAGGGGTGACAGTCAGCCCCAGCATTTT,12,TRBJ1-5,TRBV2,.,few
CASSQDRIRTASYEQYF,TGTGCCAGCAGCCAAGATCGAATTAGGACGGCTTCCTACGAGCAGTACTTC,17,TRBJ2-7,TRBV14,.,.
CASSEYSGETQYF,TGTGCCAGCAGTGAATATTCTGGAGAGACCCAGTACTTC,13,TRBJ2-5,TRBV25-1,.,once
CASRSSYEQYF,TGTGCCAGTAGAAGTTCCTACGAGCAGTACTTC,11,TRBJ2-7,TRBV2,.,.
CASSQDRGQGAYGYTF,TGCGCCAGCAGCCAAGATCGCGGACAGGGGGCCTATGGCTACACCTTC,16,TRBJ1-2,TRBV4-1,TRBD1,once
CASGEPPDAETQYF,TGTGCCAGCGGAGAGCCCCCAGACGCAGAGACCCAGTACTTC,14,TRBJ2-5,TRBV21-1,.,once
CASSAYLNTEAFF,TGTGCCAGCAGCGCCTACCTGAACACTGAAGCTTTCTTT,13,TRBJ1-1,TRBV9,.,.
CASRSLAGARLVDNEQFF,TGTGCCAGCAGATCGTTAGCGGGGGCCCGTTTGGTTGACAATGAGCAGTTCTTC,18,TRBJ2-1,TRBV27,TRBD2,.
CASSPLDTDTQYF,TGTGCCAGCAGCCCACTCGACACAGATACGCAGTATTTT,13,TRBJ2-3,TRBV11-2,.,.
CASGMLSGQGSFGYTGELFF,TGTGCTAGTGGTATGCTTTCTGGACAAGGGAGTTTTGGGTACACCGGGGAGCTGTTTTTT,20,TRBJ2-2,TRBV12-5,.,.
CASSIVFVDSNQPQHF,TGTGCCAGTAGTATTGTATTCGTTGACAGCAATCAGCCCCAGCATTTT,16,TRBJ1-5,TRBV19,.,once
CASSPAGYSTDTQYF,TGTGCCAGCAGCCCCGCAGGGTACAGCACAGATACGCAGTATTTT,15,TRBJ2-3,TRBV5-6,.,.
CASRPPGTPLYNEQFF,TGTGCCAGCAGGCCCCCCGGGACCCCCTTATACAATGAGCAGTTCTTC,16,TRBJ2-1,TRBV2,.,.